These 27 T cell receptor beta chains were sequenced from one sample in a study of PD-1 blockade in classical Hodgkin lymphoma. Time point reported: cycle 4 day 1 (C4D1), after more than five weeks of nivolumab. Every patient was affected by relapse after autologous stem cell transplantation, while exposure to brentuximab vedotin was not uniform. Libraries were prepared by immunoSEQ multiplex PCR; TCRdb keeps only in-frame clonotypes and omits some of them. The top ten hold about 15% of the sample, which has around 50,000 clones, roughly 89% seen once. The sequenced sample was peripheral blood mononuclear cells (PBMCs), obtained before the fourth cycle of nivolumab. All receptors come from a human donor with classical Hodgkin lymphoma.

The V gene is TRBV27, the J gene TRBJ1-5; D might be TRBD1 (6 bases). CDR3 size: 15 residues. The ends were cut back, 5 bases at V and 3 bases at J, with 14 bases in the middle. CDR1 and CDR2 (germline): MNHEY, SMNVEV (reference sequence). CDR3 sequence (DNA): TGTGCCAGCAGTGCTAAACAGGGATACAATCAGCCCCAGCATTTT. Residues: CASSAKQGYNQPQHF.

The rearrangement joins TRBV4-1 to TRBJ2-2, with TRBD2 identical over 9 bases. Germline CDR1 and CDR2: MGHRA and YSYEKL. Unmatched junction bases numbered 11, after V lost 0 bases and J lost 6 bases. CDR3 length: 18 residues. Here the CDR3 DNA reads TGCGCCAGCAGCCAAGAAGTCGGCCTAGCGGGAAGGGCCGGGGAGCTGTTTTTT. It codes for CASSQEVGLAGRAGELFF.

Only one count was recorded for this clone. V gene TRBV5-1 combines with J gene TRBJ2-3; the match to TRBD1 covers 9 bases. Unmatched junction bases numbered 2, after V lost 3 bases and J lost 0 bases. The CDR3 contains 15 residues. Germline CDR1 reads SGHRS; CDR2 reads YFSETQ. CDR3 protein: CASSWGTGSTDTQYF. CDR3 coding DNA: TGCGCCAGCAGCTGGGGGACAGGGAGCACAGATACGCAGTATTTT.

Of note for this clone: This sample also contains other DNA sequences that code for the same CDR3. The genes are TRBV5-1 and TRBJ2-7; D gene ambiguous. V was shortened by 0 bases and J by 4 bases, with 2 bases between the two germline ends. The CDR3 has 11 residues. The V gene's germline CDR1 is SGHRS and CDR2 YFSETQ. The CDR3 region is CASSLDYEQYF. The CDR3 region has the DNA TGCGCCAGCAGCTTGGATTACGAGCAGTACTTC. Full variable domain (rest looked up from reference TRBV5-1 and TRBJ2-7): KAGVTQTPRYLIKTRGQQVTLSCSPISGHRSVSWYQQTPGQGLQFLFEYFSETQRNKGNFPGRFSGRQFSNSRSEMNVSTLELGDSALYLCASSLDYEQYFGPGTRLTVT.

This sequence joins TRBV28 and TRBJ2-7; D may match TRBD1 or TRBD2 (5 bases each). The V end lost 6 bases, the J end lost 3 bases, and 12 bases lay between the germline ends. CDR1 is MDHEN and CDR2 is SYDVKM in the germline V gene. This CDR3 has 13 amino acids. DNA of the CDR3: TGTGCCAGCAGCCCCCCGGGGCTCTACGAGCAGTACTTC. This translates into CASSPPGLYEQYF.

The gene calls are TRBV18 and TRBJ2-3, with D perhaps matching TRBD2 (6 bases). This CDR3 has 15 residues. V gave up 5 bases and J gave up 4 bases, with 16 bases separating them. Germline V gene data show CDR1 as KGHSH and CDR2 as LQKENI. The CDR3 loop reads CASSSRTILPDTQYF. CDR3 DNA sequence: TGTGCCAGCTCATCGCGGACTATTTTACCAGATACGCAGTATTTT.

This clone was recorded only once. V gene TRBV6-1 combines with J gene TRBJ1-4; D is possibly TRBD1 (5 bases). V lost 0 bases, J lost 7 bases, and 12 bases lay in between. This CDR3 region has 15 residues. In germline, CDR1 is MNHNS, CDR2 SASEGT. This CDR3 is CASSEATGDSEKLFF. The CDR3 coding sequence is TGTGCCAGCAGTGAAGCGACGGGGGACTCTGAAAAACTGTTTTTT.

V gene TRBV4-1 combines with J gene TRBJ2-2; TRBD2 matches 12 bases. Germline V gene sequence: CDR1 MGHRA, CDR2 YSYEKL. V lost 0 bases, J lost 6 bases, and 2 bases stayed unmatched. This CDR3 region has 16 residues. The CDR3 DNA reads TGCGCCAGCAGCCAAGAGCTAGCGGGGGGGGCCGGGGAGCTGTTTTTT. It is translated as CASSQELAGGAGELFF.

The genes are TRBV19 and TRBJ2-1; 7 bases map to TRBD2. Trimming took 1 base from V and 2 from J; bases not matched to a gene: 2. The germline V gene encodes CDR1 LNHDA and CDR2 SQIVND (reference sequence). This CDR3 is 15 amino acids long. CDR3 in amino acids: CASSIAGGPYNEQFF. CDR3 in DNA: TGTGCCAGTAGTATAGCGGGAGGTCCCTACAATGAGCAGTTCTTC. The full variable domain, rest sourced from reference TRBV19 and TRBJ2-1, is DGGITQSPKYLFRKEGQNVTLSCEQNLNHDAMYWYRQDPGQGLRLIYYSQIVNDFQKGDIAEGYSVSREKKESFPLTVTSAQKNPTAFYLCASSIAGGPYNEQFFGPGTRLTVL.

The chain carries TRBV28 and TRBJ1-6; 9 bases agree with TRBD1. Germline CDR1 is MDHEN and CDR2 is SYDVKM. Unmatched junction bases numbered 5, after V lost 4 bases and J lost 7 bases. The CDR3 covers 15 residues. The CDR3 nucleotides are TGTGCCAGCAGTTCCACAGGGGGCTGGAATTCACCCCTCCACTTT. It translates to CASSSTGGWNSPLHF.

The V gene is TRBV13, the J gene TRBJ2-3; 14 bases line up with TRBD2. Germline CDR1 is PRHDT and CDR2 is FYEKMQ (reference sequence). CDR3 size: 16 residues. After removal of 5 bases from V and 7 bases from J, the junction contained 8 bases not matched to a gene. CDR3 DNA: TGTGCCAGCAGCATTCTGACTAGCGGGAGGGAGAATACGCAGTATTTT. This gives the protein CASSILTSGRENTQYF.

About this clone itself: One junction end does not reproduce the germline sequence, and a read error may be involved. The chain joins TRBV6-1 to TRBJ1-1, with TRBD1 as a possible D gene (6 bases). The germline CDR1 and CDR2 sequences are MNHNS and SASEGT. CDR3 length: 15 amino acids. DNA for the CDR3: TGTGCCAGCAGTGAGAGGGTTACAGGGAACGCTGAAGCTTTCTTT. Translation gives CASSERVTGNAEAFF.

The rearrangement joins TRBV6-5 to TRBJ2-7; 7 nucleotides align to TRBD2. This CDR3 is built from 15 residues. Germline assignment: CDR1 MNHEY and CDR2 SVGAGI. The V segment lost 0 bases and the J segment 1 base; nucleotides outside the gene matches: 3. The CDR3 loop is CASSYSGGGSYEQYF. In nucleotides, the CDR3 is TGTGCCAGCAGTTACTCTGGGGGGGGTTCCTACGAGCAGTACTTC.

V and J are TRBV6-1 and TRBJ1-1; D gene uncertain. V lost 8 bases, J lost 1 base, and 11 bases lay in between. The germline V gene encodes CDR1 MNHNS and CDR2 SASEGT. The CDR3 length is 13 residues. For the CDR3, the DNA is TGTGCCAGCGGCCCGCTGAGGAACACTGAAGCTTTCTTT. This gives the protein CASGPLRNTEAFF.

The chain employs TRBV11-2 and TRBJ2-1, with TRBD1 matching over 8 bases. Per the germline V gene, CDR1 is SGHAT and CDR2 is FQNNGV. Losses at the gene ends were 2 bases for V and 5 bases for J; bases not matched to a gene: 8. The CDR3 is 16 amino acids. For the CDR3, the DNA is TGTGCCAGCAGCTTAAGGGGCGGACAGGGAGACAATGAGCAGTTCTTC. Translation gives CASSLRGGQGDNEQFF.

The CDR3 region has the DNA TGTGCCAGCAGTTACCAGGGTCATCAGCCCCAGCATTTT. The encoded protein is CASSYQGHQPQHF. The rearrangement uses TRBV6-5 and TRBJ1-5, with D possibly being TRBD1 (5 bases). Germline values: CDR1 MNHEY, CDR2 SVGAGI. Trimming took off 2 bases at V and 5 bases at J, with 7 bases between the two ends. The CDR3 has 13 amino acids.

The V gene is TRBV2, the J gene TRBJ1-5; D is perhaps TRBD1 (6 bases). Between the trimmed V and J ends, which lost 6 bases and 5 bases, there was a span of 14 bases. Germline V CDR1 and CDR2: SNHLY, FYNNEI. CDR3 length equals 14 residues. The CDR3 spells CASSYSPGDQPQHF. The DNA of the CDR3 is TGTGCCAGCAGCTATTCTCCAGGGGATCAGCCCCAGCATTTT.

The chain is built from TRBV5-1 and TRBJ2-1, with D perhaps matching TRBD2 (5 bases). Germline CDR1 reads SGHRS; CDR2 reads YFSETQ. V was clipped by 0 bases and J by 7 bases, with 11 bases between them. The CDR3 has 14 amino acids. This CDR3 reads CASSLVGVGNEQFF. Written as DNA, the CDR3 is TGCGCCAGCAGCTTGGTCGGGGTTGGGAATGAGCAGTTCTTC.

The chain has TRBV6-5 and TRBJ1-4; D not certain. V was trimmed by 6 bases and J by 2 bases, leaving 10 bases between them. The CDR3 totals 14 residues. Germline V lookup: CDR1 MNHEY, CDR2 SVGAGI. The CDR3 spells CASRPGFTNEKLFF. CDR3 nucleotides: TGTGCCAGCAGACCGGGGTTTACTAATGAAAAACTGTTTTTT.

V gene TRBV5-4 combines with J gene TRBJ1-2, with a weak D call TRBD1 (5 bases). V shed 0 bases and J shed 4 bases, with 16 bases lying between them. Germline V lookup: CDR1 SGHNT, CDR2 YYREEE (reference sequence). CDR3 length: 16 residues. The CDR3 DNA sequence: TGTGCCAGCAGCTTGGCCGGTAATCAGGGAGGCTATGGCTACACCTTC. Encoded protein: CASSLAGNQGGYGYTF.

This sequence joins TRBV27 and TRBJ2-3; the match to TRBD2 covers 7 bases. V shed 2 bases, J shed 6 bases, and the junction held 14 bases outside the gene matches. Looked up from germline, CDR1 is MNHEY and CDR2 is SMNVEV (reference sequence). The CDR3 consists of 17 residues. Written as DNA, the CDR3 is TGTGCCAGCAGTTTACTCTTGGCCGGTGAGGGAGGGGATACGCAGTATTTT. Translating it yields CASSLLLAGEGGDTQYF.

The chain carries TRBV7-2 and TRBJ2-7, with D unresolved. The V gene's germline CDR1 is SGHTA and CDR2 FQGNSA. The CDR3 is 11 residues long. Deletions cut 2 bases from V and 6 bases from J, with 5 bases between. CDR3 sequence reads: CASSLLVEQYF. CDR3 bases: TGTGCCAGCAGCTTATTGGTCGAGCAGTACTTC.

V is TRBV5-6 and J is TRBJ1-2; 8 positions match TRBD1. The CDR3 consists of 17 residues. Germline values: CDR1 SGHDT, CDR2 YYEEEE. V was clipped by 4 bases and J by 4 bases; unmatched bases: 15. The DNA of the CDR3 is TGTGCCAGCAGCGCCCCCCTGACAGGGGCGATGAGCTATGGCTACACCTTC. Its protein is CASSAPLTGAMSYGYTF.

V and J are TRBV7-9 and TRBJ1-1; TRBD1 matches at 9 bases. This CDR3 has 14 amino acids. V shed 0 bases and J 5 bases; nucleotides not matched to a gene: 1. Germline-derived CDR1 and CDR2 are SEHNR and FQNEAQ (reference sequence). The CDR3 DNA reads TGTGCCAGCAGCTTAGCCGGGACAGGGACTGAAGCTTTCTTT. This sequence encodes CASSLAGTGTEAFF.

This chain links TRBV19 with TRBJ2-1, with 9 bases identical to TRBD2. V lost 0 bases and J lost 13; bases outside the gene matches: 4. The CDR3 loop spans 13 amino acids. CDR1 and CDR2 from the germline V gene are LNHDA and SQIVND (reference sequence). Here the CDR3 reads CASSIDSSGTQFF. CDR3 coding DNA: TGTGCCAGTAGTATAGACTCTAGCGGGACTCAGTTCTTC.

V and J are TRBV27 and TRBJ1-1, with D possibly TRBD1 on 5 matching bases. CDR3 size: 16 residues. Germline V CDR1 and CDR2: MNHEY, SMNVEV (reference sequence). Deletions cut 6 bases from V and 2 bases from J, with 19 bases between. CDR3 loop: CASRSHLGRVNTEAFF. CDR3 nucleotides: TGTGCCAGCAGATCACACTTAGGCAGGGTTAACACTGAAGCTTTCTTT.

V gene TRBV5-1 combines with J gene TRBJ1-1; D unclear. V gave up 0 bases and J gave up 5 bases, with 11 bases separating them. The CDR3 runs to 14 residues. Looked up from germline, CDR1 is SGHRS and CDR2 is YFSETQ. CDR3 in amino acids: CASSLEDGMTEAFF. The CDR3 region has the DNA TGCGCCAGCAGCTTGGAGGACGGGATGACTGAAGCTTTCTTT.